Below, one T cell receptor beta chain is given with its context. These data are taken from a study of CD8 T cells in Susac syndrome. The RNA, roughly 0.45 to 1 ug, was put through reverse transcription using random hexamers. immunoSEQ multiplex PCR amplified TCR beta CDR3 across 54 Vbeta, 13 Jbeta. Each CDR3 protein is one row after TCRdb ran MiXCR on the immunoSEQ multiplex PCR reads. Of 70,000 or so distinct CDR3 sequences listed, approximately 94% were seen once; the top ten hold 0.3% to 0.4%. V lost 5 bases, J lost 6 bases, and 14 bases lay in between. The CDR3 totals 13 residues. Germline loops: CDR1 SGHDN, CDR2 FVKESK.

The chain couples TRBV14 to TRBJ2-7, with D uncertain. This TCR derives from a human donor with multiple sclerosis. The material sequenced was CD8+ T cells from PBMCs. The CDR3 here is CASSEARVPEQYF. The CDR3 nucleotides read TGTGCCAGCAGCGAGGCGCGAGTCCCCGAGCAGTACTTC.